This TCR beta chain originates from a study of cytomegalovirus exposure and HLA in healthy donors. The germline CDR1 and CDR2 sequences are SNHLY and FYNNEI. The CDR3 consists of 14 residues. The junction had 7 bases not matched to a gene; V was cut back by 11 bases and J by 2 bases. Note on this clone: Its antigen is not known.

PCR amplification relied on 60 Vbeta primers (plus 13 Jbeta primers). TCRdb's copy holds only in-frame clones and misses some; the assay was immunoSEQ multiplex PCR. The sample shows about 120,000 clones, around 82% of them seen only once. Notes on the study in general: Across donors, sequencing depth was assumed by presence/absence analyses to be roughly uniform. It was reportedly the case that the classifier diagnosed cytomegalovirus status with high specificity and sensitivity. Many donors shared some public TCRs, even though most TCR sequences were rare. The authors listed 164 TCR beta chains as cytomegalovirus-associated.

V and J are TRBV2 and TRBJ2-2; 8 bases align to TRBD1. The sample consisted of PBMCs. The sequence was obtained from a female donor in good health and CMV-seronegative. DNA of the CDR3: TGTGCCCAGCCCCCAGGGGGCAACACCGGGGAGCTGTTTTTT. Translated: CAQPPGGNTGELFF.